This T cell receptor beta chain was recorded in a study of tumor-infiltrating lymphocytes in primary liver carcinoma. The study co-extracted DNA and RNA from around 20-30 mg of unsorted bulk tissue. The study enrolled treatment-naive patients with chronic HBV infection. Study-level findings and limits: Pairs of tumor regions overlapped more than tumor-adjacent and tumor-blood pairs did.

Making TCR beta cDNA involved around 500 ng total RNA and a constant-region primer. Each TCR beta library was derived from three nested multiplex PCR rounds that employed slightly modified ARM-PCR. TRBV1-TRBV30 forward primers paired with a C-beta reverse primer drove the first two PCR rounds, about 10 cycles each. TCRdb used MiXCR to reprocess the multiplex PCR reads, holding one entry per CDR3 protein. The data show nearly 50,000 distinct CDR3 sequences, with 60% to 75% seen just once and around 28% held by the top ten. This CDR3 has 15 amino acids. The germline V gene encodes CDR1 SGHAT and CDR2 FQNNGV. For this clonotype: What it binds is unknown. One end of the junction fails to match germline, which may point to a read error.

J is TRBJ2-5 and V is TRBV11-2; 8 positions match TRBD2. The sequence came from a man in his forties with primary liver carcinoma and hepatitis B virus infection. Sequenced input: liver tumor tissue from sampling region 3. The subset: tumor region T3, left-lateral pole. This CDR3 reads CVSSDMTGAGETQYF. The CDR3 DNA follows: TGTGTCAGCAGCGACATGACAGGAGCGGGAGAGACCCAGTATTTC.